These 15 T cell receptor beta chains came from one sample sequenced in a study of T cells in Graves' hyperthyroidism and ophthalmopathy. Amplification yielded TCR beta CDR3 regions, with RNA transcripts as the source. First-round RT-PCR with HTBI primers amplified the TCR CDR3 region. TCRdb fed the multiplex PCR reads into MiXCR, producing one record per CDR3 protein. Among under 550,000 distinct CDR3 sequences listed, 15% to 20% were seen once. The sequencing sample was made of blood. The receptors derive from a man aged 40-55 years with Graves' ophthalmopathy.

The sample holds one count of this clonotype. The genes are TRBV20-1 and TRBJ2-4; the D is unclear. Trimming removed 2 bases from V and 2 bases from J, with 10 bases in between. Germline V lookup: CDR1 DFQATT, CDR2 SNEGSKA (reference sequence). The length of the CDR3 is 14 residues. In DNA, the CDR3 is TGCAGTGCTAGAAGTCCCGGGTCCAAAAACATTCAGTACTTC. Protein product: CSARSPGSKNIQYF.

This clonotype occurred a few times. The chain recombines TRBV7-9 with TRBJ1-6; TRBD1 agrees at 7 bases. The CDR3 sequence is 13 residues long. The junction had 6 bases not matched to a gene; V was cut back by 5 bases and J by 11 bases. Germline V gives CDR1 SEHNR, CDR2 FQNEAQ (reference sequence). CDR3 sequence (DNA): TGTGCCAGCAGCCCCCGACAGGGAACACCCCTCCACTTT. Amino acid sequence: CASSPRQGTPLHF.

This chain connects TRBV20-1 to TRBJ2-7, with D possibly matching TRBD1 (6 bases). CDR3 size: 13 residues. Germline assignment: CDR1 DFQATT and CDR2 SNEGSKA (reference sequence). The CDR3 DNA reads TGCAGCGGATTCGGAACAGGGCTCTACGAGCAGTACTTC. This sequence encodes CSGFGTGLYEQYF.

The genes are TRBV12-3 or TRBV12-4 and TRBJ1-1; D is perhaps TRBD1 (6 bases). This CDR3 region has 16 residues. The V and J ends lost 3 bases and 4 bases respectively, with 18 bases between them. The CDR3 DNA is TGTGCCAGCAGTTTCGGAGCGGGGGCCCTGGGCACTGAAGCTTTCTTT. The encoded protein is CASSFGAGALGTEAFF.

As concerns this clonotype: A much larger clone lies one base from this, so it may be a read error. The chain is built from TRBV7-3 and TRBJ2-1, with TRBD2 matching 15 bases. This CDR3 is 17 amino acids long. The germline CDR1 and CDR2 sequences are SGHTA and FQGTGA. CDR3 nucleotides: TGTGCCAGCGGCTTCACGGGGACTAGCGGGAGGTTCTATGAGCAGTTCTTC. Its translation: CASGFTGTSGRFYEQFF.

This sequence joins TRBV6-2 or TRBV6-3 and TRBJ2-1, with 8 bases identical to TRBD2. The CDR3 has 13 amino acids. Per germline, CDR1 MNHEY and CDR2 SVGEGT. V lost 11 bases and J lost 6; bases outside the gene matches: 9. The CDR3 sequence is CAAPGTSLNEQFF. The CDR3 nucleotides are TGTGCCGCACCAGGGACTAGTCTCAATGAGCAGTTCTTC.

The rearrangement joins TRBV2 to TRBJ1-6; D remains unclear. There are 15 residues in the CDR3. With 8 bases removed from V and 0 bases from J, the gap between germline ends came to 11 bases. CDR1 is SNHLY and CDR2 is FYNNEI in the germline V gene. CDR3 coding DNA: TGTGCCAGCTTGACGGGAAGCTCCTATAATTCACCCCTCCACTTT. It yields the protein CASLTGSSYNSPLHF. Drawing the rest from reference TRBV2 and TRBJ1-6, the complete variable domain is EPEVTQTPSHQVTQMGQEVILRCVPISNHLYFYWYRQILGQKVEFLVSFYNNEISEKSEIFDDQFSVERPDGSNFTLKIRSTKLEDSAMYFCASLTGSSYNSPLHFGNGTRLTVT.

V usage is TRBV19 and J usage is TRBJ2-1; D is possibly TRBD2 (5 bases). This CDR3 spans 12 amino acids. V lost 0 bases to trimming and J lost 16 bases, with 13 bases between them. CDR1 LNHDA and CDR2 SQIVND come from the germline V gene (reference sequence). CDR3 protein: CASSIDQGRTFF. Here the CDR3 DNA reads TGTGCCAGTAGTATAGATCAAGGGCGGACTTTCTTC.

This sequence joins TRBV6-1 and TRBJ2-1, with TRBD2 matching 14 bases. The CDR3 is made up of 18 amino acids. V lost 5 bases to trimming and J lost 0 bases; unmatched junction nucleotides: 6. CDR1 and CDR2 from the germline V gene are MNHNS and SASEGT. As DNA, the CDR3 is TGTGCCAGCAGTCCGGGGACTAGCGGGAGAAGCTCCTACAATGAGCAGTTCTTC. Protein product: CASSPGTSGRSSYNEQFF.

This clonotype was seen a few times. This chain links TRBV3-1 with TRBJ2-1; 8 bases align to TRBD2. Trimming cost V 1 base and J 9 bases; bases outside gene matches: 8. Germline V gene data show CDR1 as LGHDT and CDR2 as YNNKEL (reference sequence). The CDR3 sequence is 15 residues long. The CDR3 region has the DNA TGTGCCAGCAGCCAAGCGACGGGGGGGCCAAGTGAGCAGTTCTTC. It specifies CASSQATGGPSEQFF.

The table lists this clonotype with a few counts. The chain joins TRBV12-3 or TRBV12-4 to TRBJ1-6, with D uncertain. V lost 6 bases and J lost 7, with 16 bases in between. CDR3 length: 15 amino acids. CDR3 sequence (DNA): TGTGCCAGCAGGCTTTTCGATGGTGACAATTCACCCCTCCACTTT. Translation gives CASRLFDGDNSPLHF.

This clonotype was found a few times. The chain carries TRBV20-1 and TRBJ1-2; D perhaps matches TRBD1 (5 bases). The V end lost 3 bases, the J end lost 3 bases, and 14 bases lay between the germline ends. The CDR3 loop spans 14 amino acids. The germline V gene encodes CDR1 DFQATT and CDR2 SNEGSKA (reference sequence). For the CDR3, the DNA is TGCAGTGCTAGCAGGGAATTTTACGACTATGGCTACACCTTC. It codes for CSASREFYDYGYTF.

This clonotype was counted many times. The V and J genes are TRBV11-2 and TRBJ2-5; tentative D call: TRBD2 (5 bases). V lost 0 bases and J lost 7, with 9 bases in between. The CDR3 totals 13 residues. Looked up from germline, CDR1 is SGHAT and CDR2 is FQNNGV. CDR3: CASSLDIGRTQYF. CDR3 DNA: TGTGCCAGCAGCTTAGATATTGGGAGGACCCAGTACTTC.

This clonotype appeared a few times. V usage is TRBV9 and J usage is TRBJ2-7; possible D gene TRBD1, 5 bases. The CDR3 sequence is 14 residues long. V was shortened by 3 bases and J by 6 bases, with 16 bases between the two germline ends. Germline loops: CDR1 SGDLS, CDR2 YYNGEE. This CDR3 reads CASSASSQGSEQYF. The CDR3 bases are TGTGCCAGCAGCGCGAGCTCCCAGGGAAGCGAGCAGTACTTC.

The sample holds many counts of this clonotype. This chain joins TRBV30 and TRBJ1-5; 10 positions agree with TRBD1. V lost 5 bases, J lost 5 bases, and 3 bases stayed unmatched. The V gene's germline CDR1 is GTSNPN and CDR2 SVGIG (reference sequence). The CDR3 is 13 amino acids. The CDR3: CAWAGTGDQPQHF. In DNA form, the CDR3 reads TGTGCCTGGGCCGGGACAGGGGATCAGCCCCAGCATTTT.